These T cell receptor delta chains were read from a single sample in a study of gamma-delta T cells after stem cell transplantation. TCRdb re-called the RT-PCR reads using CATT. The sample consists of about 6,500 delta-chain clones, 25% of them appearing once. The sequenced material came from gamma-delta T cells. These receptor sequences come from a human donor. It is not recorded whose cells these are; they may come from a transplant donor. CDR3s include the opening cysteine and the closing phenylalanine or tryptophan. The D gene is left open where the match is weak. Clone size is given for some rows only: seen once, a few or many times, or a class if the clone is expanded.

V	length	size	J	D	DNA	CDR3
TRDV1	20	few	TRDJ1	TRDD2	TGTGCTCTTGGGGAGATTCCTACCACCCCCCTACTACTGTACACCGATAAACTCATCTTT	CALGEIPTTPLLLYTDKLIF
TRDV1	20	medium-sized	TRDJ1	NA	TGTGCTCTTGGGGAACGATCCTACTGGGGAGACGGTACAACCTTCGATAAACTCATCTTT	CALGERSYWGDGTTFDKLIF
TRDV2	18	NA	TRDJ3	NA	TGTGCCTGTGACTTCGGTGGGGAATTGTCCTGGGACACCCGACAGATGTTTTTC	CACDFGGELSWDTRQMFF
TRDV2	23	NA	TRDJ3	TRDD3	TGTGCCTGTGACACCGCGGATCCTGCGGCCTGGGGGCTTAACTCCTGGGACACCCGACAGATGTTTTTC	CACDTADPAAWGLNSWDTRQMFF
TRDV2	14	large	TRDJ2	TRDD3	TGTGCCTGTGACTTCTGGGGGAGTATGTCACAACTCTTCTTT	CACDFWGSMSQLFF
TRDV2	19	NA	TRDJ3	TRDD3	TGTGCCTGTGACAGGTTGGGGGATACGGAGTCCTGGGACACCCGACAGATGTTTTTC	CACDRLGDTESWDTRQMFF
TRDV2	20	NA	TRDJ3	TRDD3	TGTGCCTGTGACACCGTACTGGGGGATTCCAGCTCCTGGGACACCCGACAGATGTTTTTC	CACDTVLGDSSSWDTRQMFF
TRDV2	14	NA	TRDJ1	NA	TGTGCCTGTGACACGATCTGGGACACCGATAAACTCATCTTT	CACDTIWDTDKLIF
TRDV2	20	NA	TRDJ3	TRDD3	TGTGCCTGTGACCCGGCGTTACTGGGGGATAGGGCCTGGGACACCCGACAGATGTTTTTC	CACDPALLGDRAWDTRQMFF
TRDV2	16	NA	TRDJ1	TRDD3	TGCGCCTGTGACGGATTGGGCCTCTGGGGGATACGTAGACTCATCTTT	CACDGLGLWGIRRLIF
TRDV1	17	NA	TRDJ3	NA	TGTGCTCTTATCTTGACTGGGAGCTCCTGGGACACCCGACAGATGTTTTTC	CALILTGSSWDTRQMFF
TRDV2	21	few	TRDJ1	NA	TGTGCCTGTGACACCGTTGACTCGCGAACCACTCTCCTAACTCCAACCGATAAACTCATCTTT	CACDTVDSRTTLLTPTDKLIF
TRDV2	19	medium-sized	TRDJ1	TRDD3	TGTGCCTGTGACCCTTTAATGGGGGATACCGCGGATTACACCGATAAACTCATCTTT	CACDPLMGDTADYTDKLIF
TRDV1	17	NA	TRDJ1	NA	TGTGCTCTTGGGGAAATTTCCAGACTGCCCGTCACCGATAAACTCATCTTT	CALGEISRLPVTDKLIF
TRDV1	20	NA	TRDJ1	TRDD2	TGTGCTCTTGGGCCCCGCCTTCCTTTCCACTTCACGCAGGCGGCCGATAAACTCATCTTT	CALGPRLPFHFTQAADKLIF
TRDV2	20	NA	TRDJ3	TRDD3	TGTGCCTGTGACACCGTCGGGGGGATGAACCCCCTCGGGGACACCCGACAGATGTTTTTC	CACDTVGGMNPLGDTRQMFF
TRDV2	16	NA	TRDJ1	TRDD3	TGTGCCTGTGACAGTCTGGGGGATTTGGGCACCGATAAACTCATCTTT	CACDSLGDLGTDKLIF
TRDV1	23	large	TRDJ1	TRDD3	TGTGCTCTTGGGGAACCATCCTCTGGGGGATACGGAAGACTAACCGCGTCCCTCGATAAACTCATCTTT	CALGEPSSGGYGRLTASLDKLIF
TRDV2	16	NA	TRDJ1	NA	TGTGCCTGTGACACGTTGGGGGTTCCCGAGGGGGGTAAACTCATCTTT	CACDTLGVPEGGKLIF
TRDV1	12	NA	TRDJ1	NA	TGTGCTAACGGGCCTTACACCGATAAACTCATCTTT	CANGPYTDKLIF
TRDV2	16	medium-sized	TRDJ1	TRDD3	TGTGCCTGTGACACCATTACTGGGGGATACACCGATAAACTCATCTTT	CACDTITGGYTDKLIF
TRDV2	22	NA	TRDJ3	TRDD3	TGTGCCTGTGACACCGTTCGAACGGGGGATACGCACAGCTCCTGGGACACCCGACAGATGTTTTTC	CACDTVRTGDTHSSWDTRQMFF
TRDV2	16	NA	TRDJ1	TRDD3	TGTGCCTGTGATCTACTGGGGAGCCAGAACACCGATAAACTCATCTTT	CACDLLGSQNTDKLIF
TRDV1	25	few	TRDJ1	TRDD3	TGTGCTCTTGGGGAACTTCACCAGTTCCTACCTCTGCTGGGGGATACGGTGGGGTACACCGATAAACTCATCTTT	CALGELHQFLPLLGDTVGYTDKLIF
TRDV2	16	few	TRDJ3	NA	TGTGCCTGTGACACCGTCGGGGCTCTGGGCGACCGACAGATGTTTTTC	CACDTVGALGDRQMFF
TRDV2	23	medium-sized	TRDJ1	TRDD3	TGTGCCTGTGACCCCCTCTCTGGGGTCCCGTACTGGGGGATACGCGAATCCACCGATAAACTCATCTTT	CACDPLSGVPYWGIRESTDKLIF
TRDV2	18	medium-sized	TRDJ1	TRDD3	TGTGCCTGTGACACCCTACTGGGGGCTGCCTTGTACACCGATAAACTCATCTTT	CACDTLLGAALYTDKLIF
TRDV1	23	few	TRDJ1	NA	TGTGCTCTTGGGGAAAAGGACCTACGTGTGATATACGCGTCACCCTCCTACACCGATAAACTCATCTTT	CALGEKDLRVIYASPSYTDKLIF
TRDV2	19	NA	TRDJ1	NA	TGTGCCTGTGACACCTTAGGAGGGGGCCCTCCTAGGTACACCGATAAACTCATCTTT	CACDTLGGGPPRYTDKLIF
TRDV2	17	medium-sized	TRDJ1	TRDD3	TGTGCCTGTGACATACTGGGGCCCCAGGGTTTGGCCGATAAACTCATCTTT	CACDILGPQGLADKLIF
TRDV2	18	few	TRDJ3	NA	TGTGCCTGTGACCCGGTGGGGGTTCGCTCCTGGGACACCCGACAGATGTTTTTC	CACDPVGVRSWDTRQMFF
TRDV2	19	few	TRDJ1	TRDD3	TGTGCCTGTGACAGCATGAGCCCTACTACGGGGGATACTACCGATAAACTCATCTTT	CACDSMSPTTGDTTDKLIF
TRDV2	14	NA	TRDJ1	TRDD3	TGTGCCTGTGACGTACTGGGGGAAAGGGGTAAACTCATCTTT	CACDVLGERGKLIF
TRDV1	22	few	TRDJ1	NA	TGTGCTCTTGGGGACCCCCACTCTTCCACCCCTTCCCCATGCCGGTGCACCGATAAACTCATCTTT	CALGDPHSSTPSPCRCTDKLIF
TRDV2	22	NA	TRDJ1	TRDD3	TGTGCCTGTGACACCGTGAGTATGTATGCCAGTACTGGGGGAACGTACACCGATAAACTCATCTTT	CACDTVSMYASTGGTYTDKLIF
TRDV1	21	NA	TRDJ1	TRDD3	TGTGCTCTTGGGGATTCCCTCGGTACTGGGGGACCGATCGGGTACACCGATAAACTCATCTTT	CALGDSLGTGGPIGYTDKLIF
TRDV2	17	NA	TRDJ1	TRDD3	TGTGCCTGTGACACCGTAGGGGGATATGCGTACACCGATAAACTCATCTTT	CACDTVGGYAYTDKLIF
TRDV1	25	NA	TRDJ1	TRDD3	TGTGCTCTTGGGGAACTTGCCTACGGTAAGATCCGGGGGATTCCGGGGACCACGTACACCGATAAACTCATCTTT	CALGELAYGKIRGIPGTTYTDKLIF
TRDV2	16	NA	TRDJ1	NA	TGTGCCTGTGACCCAGTCGTCAAGGGGTACACCGATAAACTCATCTTT	CACDPVVKGYTDKLIF
TRDV2	18	NA	TRDJ3	NA	TGTGCCTGTGACACCTGGGGGCCAAGCTCCTGGGACACCCGACAGATGTTTTTC	CACDTWGPSSWDTRQMFF
TRDV2	19	few	TRDJ3	NA	TGTGCCTGTGACACCCCAGGGTACGGGAGCTCCTGGGACACCCGACAGATGTTTTTC	CACDTPGYGSSWDTRQMFF
TRDV2	17	NA	TRDJ1	TRDD3	TGTGCCTGTGACAATCTTGTACTGGGGGATACGCCTGATAAACTCATCTTT	CACDNLVLGDTPDKLIF
TRDV2	17	NA	TRDJ3	NA	TGTGCCTGTGACACCGTCACGGGTTCCTGGGACACCCGACAGATGTTTTTC	CACDTVTGSWDTRQMFF
TRDV2	21	NA	TRDJ1	TRDD3	TGTGCCTGTGACACCCTTTCGTACTGGGGGATACGAGGGATGTACACCGATAAACTCATCTTT	CACDTLSYWGIRGMYTDKLIF
TRDV2	18	few	TRDJ3	NA	TGTGCCTGTGACACCGGTTTTGGGGACTCCTGGGACACCCGACAGATGTTTTTC	CACDTGFGDSWDTRQMFF
TRDV2	19	NA	TRDJ1	NA	TGTGCCTGTGACACCCTAGACCCTTACCCTGGGCCGTACACCGATAAACTCATCTTT	CACDTLDPYPGPYTDKLIF
TRDV2	15	medium-sized	TRDJ1	NA	TGTGCCTGTGACACCGTTGGGGGGACCTACGATAAACTCATCTTT	CACDTVGGTYDKLIF